Following are 10 T cell receptor beta chains from one sample sequenced in a study of cytomegalovirus exposure and HLA in healthy donors. This PCR relied on a set of 60 Vbeta primers and 13 Jbeta primers. Some clones are missing from TCRdb's copy, which holds only in-frame ones; the method was immunoSEQ multiplex PCR. This table has about 90,000 clones, less than 80% appearing once. Sequencing input: PBMCs. The receptors originated from a man aged 30 to 39 in good health and CMV-seronegative.

This chain uses TRBV4-1 with TRBJ1-5; D may be TRBD1 (5 bases). Germline loops: CDR1 MGHRA, CDR2 YSYEKL. Trimming pared 1 base from V and 2 bases from J, leaving 9 bases between. CDR3 size: 15 residues. The CDR3 DNA is TGCGCCAGCAGCCAAGGGCTACAGGGCAATCAGCCCCAGCATTTT. Its translation is CASSQGLQGNQPQHF.

V and J are TRBV29-1 and TRBJ2-1; TRBD2 matches at 8 bases. V lost 2 bases and J lost 3; bases outside the gene matches: 6. CDR1 is SQVTM, CDR2 ANQGSEA, per germline. The CDR3 runs 15 residues. The CDR3 sequence is CSVESLAGFYNEQFF. The CDR3 coding sequence is TGCAGCGTTGAAAGCCTAGCGGGTTTCTACAATGAGCAGTTCTTC.

About this clone itself: Mismatch with germline at one junction end may stem from a read error. The rearrangement links TRBV6-1 to TRBJ1-2; possibly TRBD1 for D (5 bases). The CDR3 runs 14 residues. Germline-derived CDR1 and CDR2 are MNHNS and SASEGT. The CDR3 sequence: CASSEAGAVRGYPF. The CDR3 coding sequence is TGTGCCAGCAGTGAAGCTGGGGCGGTGCGGGGCTACCCCTTC.

V and J are TRBV29-1 and TRBJ1-1, with D possibly matching TRBD1 (5 bases). The CDR3 is made up of 11 amino acids. The germline gives CDR1 SQVTM, CDR2 ANQGSEA. V was trimmed by 6 bases and J by 4 bases, leaving 9 bases between them. The CDR3 protein is CSVGRGTEAFF. In DNA form, the CDR3 reads TGCAGCGTCGGGAGGGGCACTGAAGCTTTCTTT.

V gene TRBV6-6 combines with J gene TRBJ1-5; D is unresolved. Germline lookup yields CDR1 MNHNY and CDR2 SVGAGI (reference sequence). CDR3 length equals 13 residues. V was cut by 4 bases and J by 3 bases, with 7 bases left in between. Written as DNA, the CDR3 is TGTGCCAGCAGTTCAGGAACCAATCAGCCCCAGCATTTT. This translates into CASSSGTNQPQHF.

The chain couples TRBV7-6 to TRBJ1-6; D uncertain. Germline V gene data show CDR1 as SGHVS and CDR2 as FNYEAQ. The ends were cut back, 1 base at V and 3 bases at J, with 7 bases in the middle. The CDR3 loop spans 15 amino acids. The CDR3, as DNA: TGTGCCAGCAGCTTAGACGGACTCTATAATTCACCCCTCCACTTT. Residues: CASSLDGLYNSPLHF.

The sample holds a few counts of this clone. This chain connects TRBV27 to TRBJ2-5; the D gene is possibly TRBD2 (7 bases). The CDR3 covers 13 residues. Trimming removed 7 bases from V and 4 bases from J, with 13 bases in between. Germline CDR1 is MNHEY and CDR2 is SMNVEV (reference sequence). The CDR3 bases are TGTGCCAGCAAATTTGGGGGGGCAGAGACCCAGTACTTC. Its translation: CASKFGGAETQYF.

The V and J genes are TRBV13 and TRBJ2-1; D not certain. Germline V gene sequence: CDR1 PRHDT, CDR2 FYEKMQ (reference sequence). This CDR3 spans 12 amino acids. Deletions cut 5 bases from V and 7 bases from J, with 9 bases between. The CDR3 nucleotides read TGTGCCAGCAGCCTCTCAGTGAATGAGCAGTTCTTC. Translated: CASSLSVNEQFF.

The chain joins TRBV5-6 to TRBJ2-1; 13 nucleotides line up with TRBD2. The junction had 8 bases not matched to a gene; V was cut back by 4 bases and J by 4 bases. The CDR3 has 17 amino acids. Germline CDR1 SGHDT, CDR2 YYEEEE. The CDR3 loop reads CASSRRGTSGKYNEQFF. The CDR3 DNA follows: TGTGCCAGCAGCCGGAGGGGGACTAGCGGGAAGTACAATGAGCAGTTCTTC.

This clone was detected only a few times. The chain has TRBV5-1 and TRBJ2-5; the D gene is possibly TRBD2 (6 bases). CDR3 length: 14 amino acids. Germline loops: CDR1 SGHRS, CDR2 YFSETQ. V lost 4 bases and J lost 7, with 17 bases in between. In DNA, the CDR3 is TGCGCCAGCAGCCCCATCCGGGACTCGGGGACCCAGTACTTC. Encoded protein: CASSPIRDSGTQYF.